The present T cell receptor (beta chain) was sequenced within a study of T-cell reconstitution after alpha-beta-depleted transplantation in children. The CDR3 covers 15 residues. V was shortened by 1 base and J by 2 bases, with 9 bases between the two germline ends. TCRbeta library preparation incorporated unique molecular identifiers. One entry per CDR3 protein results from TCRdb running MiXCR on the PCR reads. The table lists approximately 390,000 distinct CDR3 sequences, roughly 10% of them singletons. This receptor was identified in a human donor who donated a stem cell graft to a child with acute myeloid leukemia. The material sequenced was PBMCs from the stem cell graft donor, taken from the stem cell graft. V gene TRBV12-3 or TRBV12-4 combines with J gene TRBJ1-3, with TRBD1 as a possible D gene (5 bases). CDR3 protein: CASSLESGPGNTIYF. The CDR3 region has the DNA TGTGCCAGCAGTTTAGAGTCAGGGCCTGGAAACACCATATATTTT.